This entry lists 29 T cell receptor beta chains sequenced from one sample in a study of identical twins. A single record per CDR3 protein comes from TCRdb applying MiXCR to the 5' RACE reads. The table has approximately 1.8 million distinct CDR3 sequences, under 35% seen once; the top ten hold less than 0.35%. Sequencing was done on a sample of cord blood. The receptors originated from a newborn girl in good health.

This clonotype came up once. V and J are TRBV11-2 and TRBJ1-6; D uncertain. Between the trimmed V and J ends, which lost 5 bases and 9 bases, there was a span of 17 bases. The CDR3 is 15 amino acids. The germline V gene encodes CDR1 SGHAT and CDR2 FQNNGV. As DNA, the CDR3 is TGTGCCAGCAGCCTAAGCGACGGTCGGGGTTCACCCCTCCACTTT. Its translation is CASSLSDGRGSPLHF.

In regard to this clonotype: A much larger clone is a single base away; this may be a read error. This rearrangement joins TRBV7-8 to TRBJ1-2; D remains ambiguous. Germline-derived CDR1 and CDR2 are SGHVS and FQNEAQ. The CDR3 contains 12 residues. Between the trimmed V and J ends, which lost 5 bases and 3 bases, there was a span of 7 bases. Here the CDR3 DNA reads TGTGCCAGCAGCCCAGCTTACTATGGCTACACCTTC. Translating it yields CASSPAYYGYTF.

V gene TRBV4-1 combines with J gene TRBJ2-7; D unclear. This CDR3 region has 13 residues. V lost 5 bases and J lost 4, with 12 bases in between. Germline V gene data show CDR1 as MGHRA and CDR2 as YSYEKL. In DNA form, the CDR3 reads TGCGCCAGCAGCAACCCTTCTCAATACGAGCAGTACTTC. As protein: CASSNPSQYEQYF.

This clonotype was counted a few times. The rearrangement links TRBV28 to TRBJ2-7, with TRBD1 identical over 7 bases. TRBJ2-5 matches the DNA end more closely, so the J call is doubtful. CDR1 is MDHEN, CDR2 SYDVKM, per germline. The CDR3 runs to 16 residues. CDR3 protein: CASSLSQGTMAETQYF. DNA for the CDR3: TGTGCCAGCAGTTTATCACAGGGGACGATGGCAGAGACCCAGTACTTC.

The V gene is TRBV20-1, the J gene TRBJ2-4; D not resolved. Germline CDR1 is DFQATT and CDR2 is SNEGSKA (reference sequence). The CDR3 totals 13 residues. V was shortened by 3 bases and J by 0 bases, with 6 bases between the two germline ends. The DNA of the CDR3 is TGCAGTGCTAGCGACGTAGCCAAAAACATTCAGTACTTC. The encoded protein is CSASDVAKNIQYF.

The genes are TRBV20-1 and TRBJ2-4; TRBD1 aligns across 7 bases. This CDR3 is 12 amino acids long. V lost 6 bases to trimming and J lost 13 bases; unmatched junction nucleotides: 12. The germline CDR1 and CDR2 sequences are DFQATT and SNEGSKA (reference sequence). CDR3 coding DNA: TGCAGTGCCGCGACAGGGATGGGGGAGCAGTACTTC. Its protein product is CSAATGMGEQYF.

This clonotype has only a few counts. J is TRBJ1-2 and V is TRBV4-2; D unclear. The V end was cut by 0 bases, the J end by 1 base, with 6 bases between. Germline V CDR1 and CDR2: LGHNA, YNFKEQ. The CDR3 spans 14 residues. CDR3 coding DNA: TGTGCCAGCAGCCAAGATCCAGATAACTATGGCTACACCTTC. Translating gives CASSQDPDNYGYTF.

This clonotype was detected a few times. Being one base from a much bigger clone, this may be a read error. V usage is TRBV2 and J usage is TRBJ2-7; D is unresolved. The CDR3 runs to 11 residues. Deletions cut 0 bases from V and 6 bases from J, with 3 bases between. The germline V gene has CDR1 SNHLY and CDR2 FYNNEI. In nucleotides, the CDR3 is TGTGCCAGCAGTGAAGCGGCCGAGCAGTACTTC. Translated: CASSEAAEQYF.

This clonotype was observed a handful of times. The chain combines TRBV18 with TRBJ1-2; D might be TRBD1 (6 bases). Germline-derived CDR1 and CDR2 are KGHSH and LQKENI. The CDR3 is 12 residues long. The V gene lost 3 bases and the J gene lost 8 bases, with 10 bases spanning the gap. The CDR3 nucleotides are TGTGCCAGCTCACCGTCGCAGGGGGGCTACACCTTC. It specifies CASSPSQGGYTF. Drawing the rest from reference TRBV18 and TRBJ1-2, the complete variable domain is NAGVMQNPRHLVRRRGQEARLRCSPMKGHSHVYWYRQLPEEGLKFMVYLQKENIIDESGMPKERFSAEFPKEGPSILRIQQVVRGDSAAYFCASSPSQGGYTFGSGTRLTVV.

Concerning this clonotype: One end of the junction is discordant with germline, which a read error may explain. The CDR3 loop reads CASSPGTSGGHTDTQYF. The CDR3 DNA sequence: TGTGCTAGCAGCCCAGGGACCAGCGGGGGCCACACAGATACGCAGTATTTT. V is TRBV7-7 and J is TRBJ2-3; 8 nucleotides line up with TRBD2. CDR1 is SSHAT, CDR2 FNYEAQ, per germline (reference sequence). The CDR3 spans 17 residues.

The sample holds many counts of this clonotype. The DNA for the CDR3 is TGCGCCAGCAGCTTGAATAACTACGAGCAGTACTTC. This sequence encodes CASSLNNYEQYF. V gene TRBV5-1 combines with J gene TRBJ2-7; D remains ambiguous. This CDR3 spans 12 amino acids. Germline V gene data show CDR1 as SGHRS and CDR2 as YFSETQ. V lost 1 base and J lost 3, with 5 bases in between.

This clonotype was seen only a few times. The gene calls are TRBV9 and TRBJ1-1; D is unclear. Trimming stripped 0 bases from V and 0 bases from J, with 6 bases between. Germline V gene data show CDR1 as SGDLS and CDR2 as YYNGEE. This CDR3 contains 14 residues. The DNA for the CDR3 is TGTGCCAGCAGCGTAGGGTTTTTGAACACTGAAGCTTTCTTT. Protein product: CASSVGFLNTEAFF.

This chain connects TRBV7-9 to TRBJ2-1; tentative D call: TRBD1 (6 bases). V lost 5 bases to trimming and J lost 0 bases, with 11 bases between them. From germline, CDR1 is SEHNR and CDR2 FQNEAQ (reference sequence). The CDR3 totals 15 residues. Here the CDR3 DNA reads TGTGCCAGCAGCCCGATGGACAGCTCCTACAATGAGCAGTTCTTC. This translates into CASSPMDSSYNEQFF.

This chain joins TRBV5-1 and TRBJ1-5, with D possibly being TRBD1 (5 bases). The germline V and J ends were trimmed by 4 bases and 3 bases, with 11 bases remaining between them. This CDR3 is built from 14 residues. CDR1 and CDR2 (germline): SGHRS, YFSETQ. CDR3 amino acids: CASSIDSYNQPQHF. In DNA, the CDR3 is TGCGCCAGCAGCATAGACAGTTACAATCAGCCCCAGCATTTT.

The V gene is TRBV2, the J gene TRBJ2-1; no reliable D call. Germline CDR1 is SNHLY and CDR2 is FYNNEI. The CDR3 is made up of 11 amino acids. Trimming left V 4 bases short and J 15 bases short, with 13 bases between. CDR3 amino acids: CASSGTSPAFF. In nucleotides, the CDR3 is TGTGCCAGCAGTGGGACCAGCCCCGCGTTCTTC.

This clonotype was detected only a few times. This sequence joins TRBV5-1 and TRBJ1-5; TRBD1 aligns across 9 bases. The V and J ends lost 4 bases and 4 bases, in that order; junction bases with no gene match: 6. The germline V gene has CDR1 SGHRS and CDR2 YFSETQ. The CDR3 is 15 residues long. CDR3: CASSVNRGPNQPQHF. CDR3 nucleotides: TGCGCCAGCAGCGTTAACAGGGGGCCGAATCAGCCCCAGCATTTT.

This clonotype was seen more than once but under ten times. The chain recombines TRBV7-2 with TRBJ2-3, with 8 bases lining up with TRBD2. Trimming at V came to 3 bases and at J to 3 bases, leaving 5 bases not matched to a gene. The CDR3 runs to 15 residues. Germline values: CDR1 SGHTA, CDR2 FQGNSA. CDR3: CASSFGLALTDTQYF. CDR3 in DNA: TGTGCCAGCAGCTTCGGACTAGCCTTAACAGATACGCAGTATTTT.

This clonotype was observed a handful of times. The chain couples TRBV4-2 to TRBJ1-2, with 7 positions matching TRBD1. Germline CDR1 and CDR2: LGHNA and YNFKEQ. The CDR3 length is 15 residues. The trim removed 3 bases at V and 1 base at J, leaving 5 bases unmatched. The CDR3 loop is CASSHPGGGNYGYTF. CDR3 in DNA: TGTGCCAGCAGCCACCCAGGGGGAGGTAACTATGGCTACACCTTC.

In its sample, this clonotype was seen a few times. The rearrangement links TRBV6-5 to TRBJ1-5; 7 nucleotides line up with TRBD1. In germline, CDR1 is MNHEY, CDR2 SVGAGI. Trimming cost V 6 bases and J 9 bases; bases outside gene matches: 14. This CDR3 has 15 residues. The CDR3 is CASRPDRAPLGPQHF. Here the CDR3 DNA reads TGTGCCAGCAGACCCGACAGGGCCCCTCTCGGGCCCCAGCATTTT.

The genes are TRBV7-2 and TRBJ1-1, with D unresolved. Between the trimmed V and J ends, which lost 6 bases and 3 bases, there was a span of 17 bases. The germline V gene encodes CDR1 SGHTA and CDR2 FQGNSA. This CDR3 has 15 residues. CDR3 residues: CASREDGFRHTEAFF. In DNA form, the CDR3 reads TGTGCCAGCAGAGAAGACGGCTTTAGGCACACTGAAGCTTTCTTT.

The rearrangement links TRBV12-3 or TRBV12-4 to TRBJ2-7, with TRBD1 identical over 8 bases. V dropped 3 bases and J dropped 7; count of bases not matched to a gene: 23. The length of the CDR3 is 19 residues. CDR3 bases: TGTGCCAGCAGTTTTTACCCCTATCCCGGGACAGGCACCTACAATGAGCAGTACTTC. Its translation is CASSFYPYPGTGTYNEQYF.

CDR3: CASSERRQVIEAFF. The CDR3, as DNA: TGTGCCAGCAGTGAACGGAGACAGGTTATAGAAGCTTTCTTT. The genes are TRBV6-5 and TRBJ1-1; maybe TRBD1 (6 bases). Trimming removed 5 bases at V and 8 bases at J, with 18 bases between. The length of the CDR3 is 14 residues. Germline values: CDR1 MNHEY, CDR2 SVGAGI.

This CDR3 reads CAPQASGRGSSYNEQYF. The CDR3 DNA follows: TGTGCCCCCCAGGCTAGCGGGAGAGGGAGCTCCTACAATGAGCAGTACTTC. The chain links TRBV24-1 to TRBJ2-7; 10 positions agree with TRBD2. CDR1 KGHDR and CDR2 SFDVKD come from the germline V gene. This CDR3 is built from 17 residues. V was clipped by 12 bases and J by 7 bases; unmatched bases: 23.

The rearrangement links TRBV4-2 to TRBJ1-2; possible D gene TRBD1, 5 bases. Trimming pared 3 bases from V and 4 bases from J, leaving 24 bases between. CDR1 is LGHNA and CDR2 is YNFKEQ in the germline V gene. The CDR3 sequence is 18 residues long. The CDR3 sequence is CASSQYRTLNLPLYGYTF. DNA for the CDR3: TGTGCCAGCAGCCAGTACAGGACCCTAAACCTACCCCTCTATGGCTACACCTTC.

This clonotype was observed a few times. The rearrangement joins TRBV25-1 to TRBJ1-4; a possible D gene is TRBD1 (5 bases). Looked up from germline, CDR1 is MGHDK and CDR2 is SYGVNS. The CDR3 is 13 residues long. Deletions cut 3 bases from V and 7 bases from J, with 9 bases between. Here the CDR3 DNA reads TGTGCCAGCAGTGAGGGAGGGGTTGAAAAACTGTTTTTT. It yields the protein CASSEGGVEKLFF.

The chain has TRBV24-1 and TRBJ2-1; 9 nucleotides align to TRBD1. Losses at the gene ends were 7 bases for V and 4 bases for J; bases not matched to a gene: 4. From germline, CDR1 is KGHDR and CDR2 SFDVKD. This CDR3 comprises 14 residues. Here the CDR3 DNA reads TGTGCCACCAGGGGTGGACAGGGGTACAATGAGCAGTTCTTC. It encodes CATRGGQGYNEQFF.

DNA of the CDR3: TGCAGTGCTAGTAAGGCTAGCGGGAGTCACTCCTACAATGAGCAGTTCTTC. Its protein is CSASKASGSHSYNEQFF. The rearrangement uses TRBV20-1 and TRBJ2-1, with 10 bases fitting TRBD2. CDR3 size: 17 residues. The V gene's germline CDR1 is DFQATT and CDR2 SNEGSKA (reference sequence). The V gene end was trimmed by 3 bases and the J gene end by 0 bases; junction bases not matched to a gene: 8.

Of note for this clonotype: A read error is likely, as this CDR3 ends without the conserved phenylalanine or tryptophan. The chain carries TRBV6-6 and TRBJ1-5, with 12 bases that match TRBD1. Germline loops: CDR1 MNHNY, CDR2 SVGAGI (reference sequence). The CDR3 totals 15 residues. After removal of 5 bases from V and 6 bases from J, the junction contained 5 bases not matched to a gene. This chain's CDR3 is CASSPGTGGSQPQHL. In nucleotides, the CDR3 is TGTGCCAGCAGTCCCGGGACAGGGGGCAGTCAGCCCCAGCATTTA.

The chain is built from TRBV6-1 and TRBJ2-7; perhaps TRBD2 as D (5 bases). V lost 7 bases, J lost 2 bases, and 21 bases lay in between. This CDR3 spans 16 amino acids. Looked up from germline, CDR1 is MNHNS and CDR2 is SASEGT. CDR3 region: CASTEVLTGSTYEQYF. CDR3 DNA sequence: TGTGCCAGCACCGAGGTTTTAACGGGGTCCACCTACGAGCAGTACTTC.